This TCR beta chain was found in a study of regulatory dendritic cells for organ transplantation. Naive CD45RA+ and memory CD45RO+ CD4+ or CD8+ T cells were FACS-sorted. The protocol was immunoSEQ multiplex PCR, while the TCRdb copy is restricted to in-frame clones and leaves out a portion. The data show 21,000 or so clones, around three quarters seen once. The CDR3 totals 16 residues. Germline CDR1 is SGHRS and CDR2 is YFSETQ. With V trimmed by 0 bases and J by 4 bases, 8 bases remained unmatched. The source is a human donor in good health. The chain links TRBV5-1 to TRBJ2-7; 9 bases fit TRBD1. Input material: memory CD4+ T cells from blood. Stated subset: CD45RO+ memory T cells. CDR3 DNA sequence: TGCGCCAGCAGCTTGGCGGGACAGGGAGAAGGGTACGAGCAGTACTTC. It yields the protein CASSLAGQGEGYEQYF.